The source of this T cell receptor beta chain is a study of blood T cell repertoires in COVID-19. Germline V lookup: CDR1 MNHEY, CDR2 SVGAGI. This CDR3 contains 14 residues. V was pared by 8 bases and J by 8 bases, with 10 bases of the junction left unmatched. A few counts support this clone. Profiled with immunoSEQ multiplex PCR; TCRdb holds only in-frame clones, not every one. The sample holds about 380,000 clones, 88% seen once. The rearrangement links TRBV6-5 to TRBJ2-1; 9 positions match TRBD2. The sequencing input was PBMCs or T cells enriched from blood (not recorded which). This clonotype was obtained from a woman between 18 and 30 years old who had recovered from COVID-19. CDR3 protein: CASFLAGGRDEQFF. As DNA, the CDR3 is TGTGCCAGCTTCCTGGCGGGGGGGCGCGATGAGCAGTTCTTC.